The subject of this entry is one TCR beta chain. What it binds is unknown. V was trimmed by 0 bases and J by 2 bases, leaving 12 bases between them. Per the germline V gene, CDR1 is SGDLS and CDR2 is YYNGEE. The CDR3 loop spans 15 amino acids. The sample belongs to a study of cytomegalovirus exposure and HLA in healthy donors. Amplification used 60 Vbeta primers and 13 Jbeta primers. TCRdb's copy holds only in-frame clones and misses some; the assay was immunoSEQ multiplex PCR. The data show about 160,000 clones, roughly 80% seen once. Findings of the study overall: Further analysis was carried out later, and it showed several of the most significant clusters appearing linked to common viral pathogens. Reports showed the classifier diagnosing cytomegalovirus status with high specificity and sensitivity. Immune exposure was documented only through CMV serostatus. Reports state that TCR beta sequences accurately predicted most subjects' HLA-A and HLA-B alleles.

Sample: PBMCs. This TCR was sampled from a girl under 18 in good health and CMV-seropositive. The gene calls are TRBV9 and TRBJ2-7; possible D gene TRBD1, 5 bases. For the CDR3, the DNA is TGTGCCAGCAGCGTAGGAGACAGTGCCACCTACGAGCAGTACTTC. Protein product: CASSVGDSATYEQYF.